The 21 T cell receptor beta chains reported below all come from one sample, sequenced in a study of blood T cells in healthy people across ages. The use of a sample-barcoded 5' primer and a J-beta primer mix characterized a second PCR of roughly 6 to 11 cycles. One entry per CDR3 protein, called by TCRdb with MiXCR from the 5' RACE reads. The sample lists 790,000 or so distinct CDR3 sequences, around three fifths seen once, with roughly 26% in the top ten. Sequenced sample: blood. The receptors come from a middle-aged man in good health.

The chain carries TRBV5-5 and TRBJ2-4, with D possibly matching TRBD2 (6 bases). This CDR3 spans 15 amino acids. Germline V gene lookup returns CDR1 SGHKS and CDR2 YYEKEE (reference sequence). Trimming took 4 bases from V and 13 from J, leaving 24 bases between them. In nucleotides, the CDR3 is TGTGCCAGCAGCCAGCTCATGACGGGGTCGGGGGAGCAGTACTTC. Protein product: CASSQLMTGSGEQYF.

This clonotype appeared a few times. The J gene is TRBJ2-7, the V gene TRBV6-2 or TRBV6-3, with no clear D. The germline V gene encodes CDR1 MNHEY and CDR2 SVGEGT. V shed 0 bases and J shed 3 bases, with 18 bases lying between them. This CDR3 has 17 residues. CDR3 sequence (DNA): TGTGCCAGCAGTTACTCAACCACGGGCAGGCGTCACTACGAGCAGTACTTC. As protein: CASSYSTTGRRHYEQYF.

Points on this clonotype: Its ends do not fully match the called genes, so a read error is possible. The chain recombines TRBV3-1 with TRBJ2-1; TRBD2 aligns across 7 bases. Germline CDR1 and CDR2: LGHDT and YNNKEL (reference sequence). The CDR3 sequence is 16 residues long. This CDR3 is CANSPAVAGNYNEQFF. CDR3 sequence (DNA): TGTGCCAACAGCCCTGCGGTAGCGGGCAACTACAATGAGCAGTTCTTC.

This chain links TRBV3-1 with TRBJ2-4; D call uncertain. V lost 0 bases and J 3 bases, leaving 6 bases between the germline ends. Germline lookup yields CDR1 LGHDT and CDR2 YNNKEL (reference sequence). The CDR3 contains 14 residues. The CDR3 sequence: CASSQDWDKNIQYF. The CDR3 coding sequence is TGTGCCAGCAGCCAAGATTGGGACAAAAACATTCAGTACTTC. Filled out from reference TRBV3-1 and TRBJ2-4, the complete variable domain reads DTAVSQTPKYLVTQMGNDKSIKCEQNLGHDTMYWYKQDSKKFLKIMFSYNNKELIINETVPNRFSPKSPDKAHLNLHINSLELGDSAVYFCASSQDWDKNIQYFGAGTRLSVL.

The rearrangement uses TRBV4-1 and TRBJ2-1; 7 bases agree with TRBD2. From germline, CDR1 is MGHRA and CDR2 YSYEKL. This CDR3 is 14 amino acids long. The V and J ends lost 1 base and 3 bases, in that order; junction bases with no gene match: 0. CDR3 nucleotide sequence: TGCGCCAGCAGCCAAGCGGGGGGCTACAATGAGCAGTTCTTC. Amino acids: CASSQAGGYNEQFF.

This clonotype occurred a few times. The chain combines TRBV7-2 with TRBJ2-3; 7 bases are shared with TRBD2. The CDR3 covers 14 residues. Germline V gene data show CDR1 as SGHTA and CDR2 as FQGNSA. Trimming at V came to 7 bases and at J to 5 bases, leaving 9 bases not matched to a gene. Here the CDR3 DNA reads TGTGCCAGCACCAAGCGGGAACAACGAGATACGCAGTATTTT. Translation gives CASTKREQRDTQYF.

This clonotype was counted at least ten times. The chain uses TRBV12-3 or TRBV12-4 and TRBJ1-1, with D uncertain. Deletions cut 7 bases from V and 4 bases from J, with 7 bases between. This CDR3 spans 11 amino acids. Here the CDR3 DNA reads TGTGCCAGCAAGGGTTTCACTGAAGCTTTCTTT. It codes for CASKGFTEAFF.

In this sample, this clonotype turned up many times. The chain combines TRBV7-2 with TRBJ2-7, with 8 bases lining up with TRBD1. Trimming at V came to 3 bases and at J to 7 bases, leaving 11 bases not matched to a gene. The CDR3 is made up of 15 amino acids. CDR1 SGHTA and CDR2 FQGNSA come from the germline V gene. CDR3 DNA: TGTGCCAGCAGCTTGGGGACAGGAAGAGGATCGGAGCAGTACTTC. Protein product: CASSLGTGRGSEQYF.

This sequence joins TRBV20-1 and TRBJ2-1; D might be TRBD2 (6 bases). CDR3 length: 13 amino acids. V was cut by 6 bases and J by 13 bases, with 22 bases left in between. CDR1 is DFQATT, CDR2 SNEGSKA, per germline (reference sequence). The CDR3 sequence is CSALGEVIKTQFF. As DNA, the CDR3 is TGCAGTGCCCTAGGGGAGGTTATAAAGACCCAGTTCTTC.

This chain connects TRBV2 to TRBJ2-2; D may match TRBD1 or TRBD2 (5 bases each). The CDR3 is 14 residues long. Per the germline V gene, CDR1 is SNHLY and CDR2 is FYNNEI. Trimming took 6 bases from V and 6 from J, leaving 14 bases between them. The CDR3 DNA reads as TGTGCCAGCAGGCCTCTCAGGGAGTCCGGGGAGCTGTTTTTT. Encoded protein: CASRPLRESGELFF.

The rearrangement links TRBV9 to TRBJ2-6; 9 bases fit TRBD1. Unmatched junction bases numbered 4, after V lost 2 bases and J lost 4 bases. The germline CDR1 and CDR2 sequences are SGDLS and YYNGEE. The length of the CDR3 is 16 residues. The CDR3 loop is CASSVGQGTGANVLTF. CDR3 coding DNA: TGTGCCAGCAGCGTCGGACAGGGGACCGGGGCCAACGTCCTGACTTTC. Supplemented by reference TRBV9 and TRBJ2-6, the full variable domain reads DSGVTQTPKHLITATGQRVTLRCSPRSGDLSVYWYQQSLDQGLQFLIQYYNGEERAKGNILERFSAQQFPDLHSELNLSSLELGDSALYFCASSVGQGTGANVLTFGAGSRLTVL.

V gene TRBV19 combines with J gene TRBJ1-5, with D perhaps matching TRBD1 (5 bases). V was trimmed by 8 bases and J by 5 bases, leaving 13 bases between them. Germline V gives CDR1 LNHDA, CDR2 SQIVND (reference sequence). This CDR3 spans 13 amino acids. CDR3 in DNA: TGTGCCAGTGGGGGGTCACGAGATCAGCCCCAGCATTTT. Translating it yields CASGGSRDQPQHF.

The rearrangement uses TRBV4-3 and TRBJ2-5; D gene uncertain. Gene TRBJ2-7 matches the end of the DNA better, so the J call may be wrong. This CDR3 has 13 residues. Germline lookup yields CDR1 LGHNA and CDR2 YSLEER. The CDR3 here is CASAQVRLGEQYF. In DNA form, the CDR3 reads TGCGCCAGCGCCCAGGTCAGGTTAGGCGAGCAGTACTTC.

This chain uses TRBV9 with TRBJ2-5, with no clear D. Trimming cost V 3 bases and J 5 bases, with 8 bases left between them. This CDR3 has 12 amino acids. Germline V lookup: CDR1 SGDLS, CDR2 YYNGEE. CDR3 amino acids: CASSASFETQYF. CDR3 DNA: TGTGCCAGCAGCGCCTCATTCGAGACCCAGTACTTC.

The genes are TRBV7-2 and TRBJ2-1; D perhaps matches TRBD2 (6 bases). V was shortened by 5 bases and J by 14 bases, with 22 bases between the two germline ends. The CDR3 is 14 residues long. Germline V gene sequence: CDR1 SGHTA, CDR2 FQGNSA. The CDR3 nucleotides are TGTGCCAGCAGCGGAGGGCTCGTGGGGGAGTACAAGTTCTTC. Translation: CASSGGLVGEYKFF.

V and J are TRBV28 and TRBJ2-5; 12 bases line up with TRBD2. V was pared by 3 bases and J by 4 bases, with 6 bases of the junction left unmatched. The CDR3 loop spans 16 amino acids. The germline V gene encodes CDR1 MDHEN and CDR2 SYDVKM. The CDR3 coding sequence is TGTGCCAGCAGTTTGAGGACTAGCGGGAATGGAGAGACCCAGTACTTC. It encodes CASSLRTSGNGETQYF.

This clonotype was found a few times. The V call is TRBV6-1, the J call TRBJ2-7, with D possibly being TRBD2 (5 bases). The CDR3 contains 14 residues. Per the germline V gene, CDR1 is MNHNS and CDR2 is SASEGT. Trimming stripped 3 bases from V and 5 bases from J, with 14 bases between. The CDR3 sequence is CASSDSGSVHEQYF. The CDR3 DNA follows: TGTGCCAGCAGTGATTCGGGGTCGGTCCACGAGCAGTACTTC.

This clonotype has just a few counts. The J gene is TRBJ1-4, the V gene TRBV12-3 or TRBV12-4; D might be TRBD1 (5 bases). The V and J ends lost 3 bases and 4 bases respectively, with 6 bases between them. CDR3 length: 13 amino acids. Written as DNA, the CDR3 is TGTGCCAGCAGTTTGGGACTTAATGAAAAACTGTTTTTT. This sequence encodes CASSLGLNEKLFF.

CDR3 protein: CASSPRSTRQETQYF. Written as DNA, the CDR3 is TGTGCCAGCAGTCCGAGATCGACAAGACAAGAGACCCAGTACTTC. The gene calls are TRBV27 and TRBJ2-5; D gene unclear. The germline V gene has CDR1 MNHEY and CDR2 SMNVEV (reference sequence). Trimming took 5 bases from V and 2 from J, leaving 15 bases between them. This CDR3 has 15 residues.

The chain uses TRBV9 and TRBJ2-2, with 7 bases fitting TRBD1. Germline CDR1 is SGDLS and CDR2 is YYNGEE. This CDR3 region has 16 residues. Trimming removed 0 bases from V and 2 bases from J; junction bases left unmatched: 4. DNA of the CDR3: TGTGCCAGCAGCGTAGTCGTAGGGGGCAACACCGGGGAGCTGTTTTTT. Protein sequence: CASSVVVGGNTGELFF.

The V and J genes are TRBV24-1 and TRBJ2-1, with a possible D match to TRBD1 (7 bases). The length of the CDR3 is 16 residues. With 1 base removed from V and 7 bases from J, the gap between germline ends came to 16 bases. CDR1 KGHDR and CDR2 SFDVKD come from the germline V gene. CDR3 sequence (DNA): TGTGCCACCAGTGATTTTTCAGGCAGGGGGGCGAATGAGCAGTTCTTC. Translated, it gives CATSDFSGRGANEQFF.